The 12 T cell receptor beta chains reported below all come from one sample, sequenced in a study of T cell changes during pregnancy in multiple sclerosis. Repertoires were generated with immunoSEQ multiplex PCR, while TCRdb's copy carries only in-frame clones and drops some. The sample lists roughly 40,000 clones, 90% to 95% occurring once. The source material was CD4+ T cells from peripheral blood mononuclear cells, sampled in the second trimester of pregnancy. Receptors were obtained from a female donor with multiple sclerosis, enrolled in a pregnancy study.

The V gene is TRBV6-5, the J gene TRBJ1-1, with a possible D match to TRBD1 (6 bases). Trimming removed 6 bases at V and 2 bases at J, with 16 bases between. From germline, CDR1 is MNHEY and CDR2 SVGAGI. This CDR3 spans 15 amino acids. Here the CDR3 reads CASSSTPRGNTEAFF. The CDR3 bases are TGTGCCAGCAGCTCCACGCCCAGGGGAAACACTGAAGCTTTCTTT.

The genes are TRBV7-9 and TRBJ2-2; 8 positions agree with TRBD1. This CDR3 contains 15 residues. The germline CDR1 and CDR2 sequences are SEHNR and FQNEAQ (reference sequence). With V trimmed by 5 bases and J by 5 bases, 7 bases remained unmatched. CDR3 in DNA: TGTGCCAGCAGCCCGGACAGGGTTGGAACCGGGGAGCTGTTTTTT. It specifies CASSPDRVGTGELFF.

CDR3 coding DNA: TGCGCCAGCAGCCGGGGACAGGGAGGGGTCAGTTTCTCTGAAGCTTTCTTT. Translating it yields CASSRGQGGVSFSEAFF. The chain is built from TRBV5-1 and TRBJ1-1, with 9 bases aligning to TRBD1. V dropped 4 bases and J dropped 6; count of bases not matched to a gene: 16. Germline V gives CDR1 SGHRS, CDR2 YFSETQ. CDR3 size: 17 residues.

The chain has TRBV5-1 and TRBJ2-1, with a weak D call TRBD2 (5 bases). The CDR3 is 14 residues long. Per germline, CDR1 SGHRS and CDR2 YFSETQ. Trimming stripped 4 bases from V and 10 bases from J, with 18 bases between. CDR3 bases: TGCGCCAGCAGCCCCCAGGACTGGGGATTAGAGCAGTTCTTC. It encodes CASSPQDWGLEQFF.

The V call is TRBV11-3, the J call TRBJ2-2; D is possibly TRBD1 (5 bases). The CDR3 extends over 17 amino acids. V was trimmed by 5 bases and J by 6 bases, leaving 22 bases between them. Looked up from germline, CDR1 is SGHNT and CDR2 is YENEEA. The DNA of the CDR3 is TGTGCCAGCAGCCCCGTGGGCGTCCAGGTAGGGGCCGGGGAGCTGTTTTTT. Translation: CASSPVGVQVGAGELFF.

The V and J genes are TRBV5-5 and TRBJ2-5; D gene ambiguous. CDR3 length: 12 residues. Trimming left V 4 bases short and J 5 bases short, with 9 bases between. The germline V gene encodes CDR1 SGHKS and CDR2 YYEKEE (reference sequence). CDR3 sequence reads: CASSPNTETQYF. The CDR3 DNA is TGTGCCAGCAGCCCAAACACGGAGACCCAGTACTTC. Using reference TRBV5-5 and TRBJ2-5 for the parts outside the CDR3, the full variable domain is DAGVTQSPTHLIKTRGQQVTLRCSPISGHKSVSWYQQVLGQGPQFIFQYYEKEERGRGNFPDRFSARQFPNYSSELNVNALLLGDSALYLCASSPNTETQYFGPGTRLLVL.

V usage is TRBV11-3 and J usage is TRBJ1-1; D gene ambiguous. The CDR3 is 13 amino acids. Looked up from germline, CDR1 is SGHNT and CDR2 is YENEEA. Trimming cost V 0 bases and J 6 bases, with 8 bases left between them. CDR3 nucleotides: TGTGCCAGCAGCTTAGACTCCTCTTCTGAAGCTTTCTTT. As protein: CASSLDSSSEAFF.

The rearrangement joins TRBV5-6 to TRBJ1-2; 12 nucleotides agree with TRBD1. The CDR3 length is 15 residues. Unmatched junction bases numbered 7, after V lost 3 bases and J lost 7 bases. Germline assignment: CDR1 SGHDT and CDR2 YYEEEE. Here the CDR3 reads CASSSMGQGAVGYTF. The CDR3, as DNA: TGTGCCAGCAGCTCTATGGGACAGGGGGCAGTTGGCTACACCTTC.

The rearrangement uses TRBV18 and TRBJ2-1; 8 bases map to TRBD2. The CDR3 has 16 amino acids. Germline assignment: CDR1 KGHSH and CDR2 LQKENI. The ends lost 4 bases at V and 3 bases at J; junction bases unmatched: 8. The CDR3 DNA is TGTGCCAGCTCACTGGGAAGCGGGAGTAACTACAATGAGCAGTTCTTC. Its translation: CASSLGSGSNYNEQFF.

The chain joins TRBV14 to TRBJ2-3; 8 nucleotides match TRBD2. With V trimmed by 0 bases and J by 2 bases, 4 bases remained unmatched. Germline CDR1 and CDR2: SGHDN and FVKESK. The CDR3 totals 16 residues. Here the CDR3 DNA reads TGTGCCAGCAGCCAAGATAGCGGGGCGTTCACAGATACGCAGTATTTT. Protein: CASSQDSGAFTDTQYF.

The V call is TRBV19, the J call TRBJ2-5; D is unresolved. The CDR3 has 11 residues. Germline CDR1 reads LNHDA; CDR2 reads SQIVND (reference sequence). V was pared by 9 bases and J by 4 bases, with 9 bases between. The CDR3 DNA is TGTGCCAGCGCTAACCGAGAGACCCAGTACTTC. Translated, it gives CASANRETQYF.

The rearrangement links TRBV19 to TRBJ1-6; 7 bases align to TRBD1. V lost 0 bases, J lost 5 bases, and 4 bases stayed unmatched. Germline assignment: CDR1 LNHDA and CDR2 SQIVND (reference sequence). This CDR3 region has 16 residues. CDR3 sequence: CASSIDTGANNSPLHF. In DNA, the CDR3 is TGTGCCAGTAGTATAGATACAGGGGCTAATAATTCACCCCTCCACTTT.